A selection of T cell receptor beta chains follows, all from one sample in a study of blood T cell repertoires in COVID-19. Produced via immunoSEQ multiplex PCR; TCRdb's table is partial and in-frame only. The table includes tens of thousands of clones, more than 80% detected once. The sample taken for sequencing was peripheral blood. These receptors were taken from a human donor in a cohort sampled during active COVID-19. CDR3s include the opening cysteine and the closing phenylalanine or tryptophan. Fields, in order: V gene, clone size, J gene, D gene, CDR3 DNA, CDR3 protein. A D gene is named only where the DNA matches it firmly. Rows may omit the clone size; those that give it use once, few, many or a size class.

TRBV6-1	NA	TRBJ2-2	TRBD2	TGTGCCAGCAGTGAGTCTAGCGGGATCGCGAACACCGGGGAGCTGTTTTTT	CASSESSGIANTGELFF
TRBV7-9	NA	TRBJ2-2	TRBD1	TGTGCCAGGATGGGGACAGGGGGCAACACCGGGGAGCTGTTTTTT	CARMGTGGNTGELFF
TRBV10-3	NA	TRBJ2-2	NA	TGTGCCATCCTACAGGCACAGGGAAATACCGGGGAGCTGTTTTTT	CAILQAQGNTGELFF
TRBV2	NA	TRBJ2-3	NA	TGTGCCAGCAGTGAAGTGAAGGGGGATACGCAGTATTTT	CASSEVKGDTQYF
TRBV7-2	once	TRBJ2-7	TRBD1	TGTGCCAGCAGCTTAGGAGGGACAGGGACCTACGAGCAGTACTTC	CASSLGGTGTYEQYF
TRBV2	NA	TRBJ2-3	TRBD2	TGTGCCAGCAGTCGGACTAGCGGGGCCACAGATACGCAGTATTTT	CASSRTSGATDTQYF
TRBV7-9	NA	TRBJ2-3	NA	TGTGCCAGCAGCTCGGAGGTGCCAGATACGCAGTATTTT	CASSSEVPDTQYF
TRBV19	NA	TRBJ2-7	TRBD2	TGTGCCACCGGGCGGGGGGCGCCGATTAGAGAGCAGTACTTC	CATGRGAPIREQYF
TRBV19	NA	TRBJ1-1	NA	TGTGCCAGTAGTTTTACAGGATATGATGGGACTGAAGCTTTCTTT	CASSFTGYDGTEAFF
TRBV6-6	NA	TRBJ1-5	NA	TGTGCCAGCAGTTACCCAGGTAGCAATCAGCCCCAGCATTTT	CASSYPGSNQPQHF
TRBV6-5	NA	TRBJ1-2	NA	TGTGCCGCGGGGGACTATGGCTACACCTTC	CAAGDYGYTF